Each of the 26 T cell receptor beta chains below was sequenced from the same sample in a study of blood T cell repertoires in COVID-19. Here immunoSEQ multiplex PCR was the method, and the copy in TCRdb shows in-frame clones only, minus some. This table has approximately 220,000 clones, around 83% appearing once. The source material was peripheral blood. The receptors were sampled from a middle-aged man who had recovered from COVID-19.

This rearrangement joins TRBV3-1 (or the pseudogene TRBV3-2) to TRBJ1-5, with D perhaps TRBD1 (6 bases). This CDR3 contains 15 residues. CDR1 and CDR2 (germline): LGHDT, YNNKEL (reference sequence). The ends were cut back, 3 bases at V and 4 bases at J, with 13 bases in the middle. The DNA for the CDR3 is TGTGCCAGCAGCCACAATGCAGGGGCAAATCAGCCCCAGCATTTT. As protein: CASSHNAGANQPQHF.

The genes are TRBV28 and TRBJ2-3, with 10 bases that match TRBD2. Germline V gene sequence: CDR1 MDHEN, CDR2 SYDVKM. The CDR3 length is 16 residues. The V segment lost 2 bases and the J segment 4 bases; nucleotides outside the gene matches: 6. Here the CDR3 reads CASSLSVAGGSDTQYF. The DNA for the CDR3 is TGTGCCAGCAGTTTAAGTGTAGCGGGAGGATCAGATACGCAGTATTTT.

This clone came up a few times. V is TRBV5-8 and J is TRBJ2-2; TRBD2 aligns across 7 bases. The V gene end was trimmed by 5 bases and the J gene end by 6 bases; junction bases not matched to a gene: 10. The CDR3 sequence is 15 residues long. Germline CDR1 and CDR2: SGHTS and YDEGEE. CDR3 DNA sequence: TGTGCCAGCAGTCGAGGGGCGGGAGCGGCCGGGGAGCTGTTTTTT. The encoded protein is CASSRGAGAAGELFF.

CDR3 region: CASSLVRPRTDTQYF. The CDR3 DNA follows: TGTGCCAGCAGTTTGGTCAGGCCACGCACAGATACGCAGTATTTT. This chain uses TRBV28 with TRBJ2-3; D remains ambiguous. Germline CDR1 and CDR2: MDHEN and SYDVKM. V was shortened by 3 bases and J by 1 base, with 11 bases between the two germline ends. This CDR3 is 15 amino acids long.

V usage is TRBV3-1 (or the pseudogene TRBV3-2) and J usage is TRBJ2-5, with D unclear. The CDR3 extends over 14 amino acids. Trimming pared 4 bases from V and 1 base from J, leaving 10 bases between. Germline V gene lookup returns CDR1 LGHDT and CDR2 YNNKEL (reference sequence). CDR3 region: CASSRRASQETQYF. CDR3 sequence (DNA): TGTGCCAGCAGCCGCCGCGCCTCCCAAGAGACCCAGTACTTC.

The CDR3 sequence: CASSQGRGGYTF. CDR3 nucleotide sequence: TGTGCCAGCAGCCAGGGGCGTGGTGGCTACACCTTC. The chain couples TRBV11-2 to TRBJ1-2; tentatively, D is TRBD1 (6 bases). The germline gives CDR1 SGHAT, CDR2 FQNNGV. CDR3 length: 12 amino acids. V lost 5 bases and J 7 bases, leaving 11 bases between the germline ends.

The chain combines TRBV5-4 with TRBJ2-7; possible D gene TRBD1, 6 bases. Germline assignment: CDR1 SGHNT and CDR2 YYREEE (reference sequence). This CDR3 has 16 amino acids. Deletions cut 2 bases from V and 1 base from J, with 16 bases between. In DNA, the CDR3 is TGTGCCAGCAGCTTCGGGTCGATTGGACAGTCCTACGAGCAGTACTTC. Its translation is CASSFGSIGQSYEQYF.

This chain uses TRBV24-1 with TRBJ2-3; no reliable D call. This CDR3 is built from 16 residues. Germline V gene data show CDR1 as KGHDR and CDR2 as SFDVKD. The germline V and J ends were trimmed by 0 bases and 0 bases, with 9 bases remaining between them. CDR3 coding DNA: TGTGCCACCAGTGATTTGGCGGTTTCTAGCACAGATACGCAGTATTTT. Translation gives CATSDLAVSSTDTQYF.

The gene calls are TRBV19 and TRBJ2-7; TRBD1 matches 10 bases. With 8 bases clipped from V and 3 bases from J, the junction kept 10 bases outside the gene matches. The CDR3 loop spans 15 amino acids. The germline gives CDR1 LNHDA, CDR2 SQIVND (reference sequence). CDR3 in amino acids: CASGAGQGVNYEQYF. The CDR3 region has the DNA TGTGCCAGTGGGGCAGGACAGGGGGTTAACTACGAGCAGTACTTC.

This clone was observed once. This chain links TRBV24-1 with TRBJ2-6; D not resolved. Per germline, CDR1 KGHDR and CDR2 SFDVKD. The CDR3 length is 15 residues. V was pared by 5 bases and J by 0 bases, with 7 bases between. CDR3 loop: CATSGSSSGANVLTF. The CDR3 nucleotides read TGTGCCACCAGTGGATCTAGCTCTGGGGCCAACGTCCTGACTTTC.

The rearrangement uses TRBV6-1 and TRBJ1-5; D gene uncertain. Germline CDR1 and CDR2: MNHNS and SASEGT. Trimming removed 2 bases from V and 2 bases from J, with 13 bases in between. This CDR3 comprises 16 residues. The CDR3 DNA reads TGTGCCAGCAGTGAAATGGGCACGGTAGGCAATCAGCCCCAGCATTTT. Amino acid sequence: CASSEMGTVGNQPQHF.

The rearrangement uses TRBV10-1 and TRBJ1-3, with a tentative D call TRBD1 (6 bases). Germline lookup yields CDR1 WNHNN and CDR2 SYGVQD (reference sequence). The CDR3 spans 15 residues. Trimming left V 2 bases short and J 0 bases short, with 8 bases between. The CDR3 coding sequence is TGCGCCAGCAGTGAGCCGGACAGCTCTGGAAACACCATATATTTT. Its protein product is CASSEPDSSGNTIYF.

This rearrangement joins TRBV28 to TRBJ2-5; no definite D call. The CDR3 loop spans 13 amino acids. The V end was cut by 2 bases, the J end by 5 bases, with 9 bases between. Germline CDR1 MDHEN, CDR2 SYDVKM. CDR3 protein: CASSLRLEETQYF. The DNA of the CDR3 is TGTGCCAGCAGTTTAAGGCTAGAGGAGACCCAGTACTTC.

The CDR3 is CASRAPSTDTQYF. CDR3 in DNA: TGTGCCAGCCGAGCGCCTAGCACAGATACGCAGTATTTT. The chain uses TRBV3-1 (or the pseudogene TRBV3-2) and TRBJ2-3; D remains unclear. V was trimmed by 8 bases and J by 0 bases, leaving 9 bases between them. CDR3 length: 13 amino acids. Germline assignment: CDR1 LGHDT and CDR2 YNNKEL (reference sequence).

V usage is TRBV7-2 and J usage is TRBJ2-3; 8 bases fit TRBD2. J lost 4 bases, V lost 2 bases, and 2 bases had no gene match. The CDR3 has 14 residues. The germline CDR1 and CDR2 sequences are SGHTA and FQGNSA. The CDR3 DNA is TGTGCCAGCAGCTTACTAGCGGGTCCAGATACGCAGTATTTT. This sequence encodes CASSLLAGPDTQYF.

CDR3 loop: CASSRPGQQETQYF. CDR3 nucleotides: TGTGCCAGCAGCCGGCCGGGACAGCAAGAGACCCAGTACTTC. The gene calls are TRBV5-4 and TRBJ2-5; TRBD1 agrees at 7 bases. The CDR3 runs to 14 residues. With 4 bases clipped from V and 2 bases from J, the junction kept 5 bases outside the gene matches. CDR1 is SGHNT, CDR2 YYREEE, per germline (reference sequence).

The CDR3 sequence: CASSHGTGHQPQHF. The CDR3 nucleotides are TGTGCCAGCAGTCACGGGACAGGGCACCAGCCCCAGCATTTT. The chain recombines TRBV27 with TRBJ1-5, with 9 bases that match TRBD1. The CDR3 is made up of 14 amino acids. V trimming: 5 bases; J trimming: 7 bases; junction bases outside the gene matches: 6. From germline, CDR1 is MNHEY and CDR2 SMNVEV (reference sequence).

The J gene is TRBJ2-3, the V gene TRBV19, with a tentative D call TRBD1 (5 bases). CDR1 and CDR2 from the germline V gene are LNHDA and SQIVND (reference sequence). The CDR3 spans 16 residues. Trimming removed 3 bases from V and 8 bases from J, with 21 bases in between. CDR3 nucleotides: TGTGCCAGTAGTATTTCCGGGTCCCTGACAGTGGCTACGCAGTATTTT. It codes for CASSISGSLTVATQYF. Complete variable domain (other parts from reference TRBV19 and TRBJ2-3): DGGITQSPKYLFRKEGQNVTLSCEQNLNHDAMYWYRQDPGQGLRLIYYSQIVNDFQKGDIAEGYSVSREKKESFPLTVTSAQKNPTAFYLCASSISGSLTVATQYFGPGTRLTVL.

The genes are TRBV7-9 and TRBJ2-3; 7 nucleotides agree with TRBD2. This CDR3 is built from 17 residues. CDR1 SEHNR and CDR2 FQNEAQ come from the germline V gene (reference sequence). Losses at the gene ends were 5 bases for V and 4 bases for J; bases not matched to a gene: 15. CDR3 residues: CASSPERRSGTPDTQYF. The CDR3 bases are TGTGCCAGCAGCCCCGAACGGAGGAGCGGGACGCCAGATACGCAGTATTTT.

The chain uses TRBV7-2 and TRBJ2-1; TRBD2 aligns across 10 bases. Trimming took 4 bases from V and 8 from J; bases not matched to a gene: 8. There are 15 residues in the CDR3. The germline gives CDR1 SGHTA, CDR2 FQGNSA. The CDR3 region has the DNA TGTGCCAGCAGCTCATTACTAGCGGGATACGATGAGCAGTTCTTC. Translated: CASSSLLAGYDEQFF.

Regarding this clone: The same CDR3 is also encoded by other DNA sequences in this sample. The chain carries TRBV28 and TRBJ2-7; D is undetermined. The length of the CDR3 is 13 residues. V dropped 2 bases and J dropped 2 bases, with 7 bases sitting between them. Germline loops: CDR1 MDHEN, CDR2 SYDVKM. CDR3 sequence (DNA): TGTGCCAGCAGTTTAACCCCTACCTACGAGCAGTACTTC. Translated: CASSLTPTYEQYF.

This clone was counted between two and nine times. The J gene is TRBJ2-6, the V gene TRBV6-1; D call uncertain. The germline gives CDR1 MNHNS, CDR2 SASEGT. The CDR3 has 15 amino acids. V lost 3 bases, J lost 2 bases, and 8 bases lay in between. CDR3: CASSDRATGANVLTF. For the CDR3, the DNA is TGTGCCAGCAGTGATAGAGCAACTGGGGCCAACGTCCTGACTTTC.

The chain is built from TRBV19 and TRBJ2-4; 14 nucleotides line up with TRBD2. The CDR3 has 18 residues. V was clipped by 3 bases and J by 3 bases; unmatched bases: 7. Germline V gene lookup returns CDR1 LNHDA and CDR2 SQIVND (reference sequence). CDR3 sequence: CASSIITGTSGSKNIQYF. CDR3 DNA sequence: TGTGCCAGTAGTATTATTACCGGGACTAGCGGGAGCAAAAACATTCAGTACTTC.

The chain carries TRBV24-1 and TRBJ2-3; 8 bases align to TRBD2. Germline lookup yields CDR1 KGHDR and CDR2 SFDVKD. CDR3 size: 17 residues. With V trimmed by 1 base and J by 5 bases, 10 bases remained unmatched. The CDR3 region is CATSDFDTAGVLDTQYF. CDR3 nucleotides: TGTGCCACCAGTGATTTTGATACAGCGGGAGTTTTAGATACGCAGTATTTT.

The chain carries TRBV18 and TRBJ1-3; no clear D. CDR1 is KGHSH and CDR2 is LQKENI in the germline V gene. The ends were cut back, 6 bases at V and 0 bases at J, with 12 bases in the middle. The CDR3 covers 15 residues. The CDR3 DNA sequence: TGTGCCAGCTCCCGTGCCCGGAGCTCTGGAAACACCATATATTTT. The encoded protein is CASSRARSSGNTIYF.

V usage is TRBV5-5 and J usage is TRBJ2-7; the match to TRBD2 covers 7 bases. From germline, CDR1 is SGHKS and CDR2 YYEKEE (reference sequence). This CDR3 has 14 amino acids. The V gene end was trimmed by 1 base and the J gene end by 0 bases; junction bases not matched to a gene: 1. The DNA of the CDR3 is TGTGCCAGCAGCTTGTGGACTAGCTCCTACGAGCAGTACTTC. It encodes CASSLWTSSYEQYF.